The rows below give T cell receptor beta chains drawn from one sample of a study of OX40 agonist ivuxolimab in advanced cancers. Repertoires were generated with immunoSEQ multiplex PCR, while TCRdb's copy carries only in-frame clones and drops some. The repertoire holds more than 55,000 clones, with around nine tenths as singletons. The sample in question was CD4+ or CD8+ T cells sorted from blood, obtained in a trial of the OX40 agonist ivuxolimab. Receptor source: an adult with an advanced solid tumor such as melanoma, head and neck, liver or kidney cancer. Each CDR3 is given with its conserved first and last residue. A D gene is named only where the DNA matches it firmly. The size entry is marked missing in some rows and otherwise reads once, few, many or a size class.

V,J,D,size,CDR3,DNA
TRBV5-4,TRBJ1-2,.,.,CASSLENGYTF,TGTGCCAGCAGCTTGGAAAATGGCTACACCTTC
TRBV30,TRBJ2-7,.,.,CAWSATYEQYF,TGTGCCTGGAGCGCTACATACGAGCAGTACTTC
TRBV5-1,TRBJ1-1,.,.,CASSTEITTEAFF,TGCGCCAGCAGCACGGAAATTACCACTGAAGCTTTCTTT
TRBV19,TRBJ2-6,.,few,CASSILFRGLGNSGANVLTF,TGTGCCAGTAGTATCCTGTTTAGGGGACTGGGTAACTCTGGGGCCAACGTCCTGACTTTC
TRBV7-8,TRBJ1-2,TRBD1,.,CASSLEQGAGGGYTF,TGTGCCAGCAGCTTAGAGCAGGGGGCCGGGGGTGGCTACACCTTC
TRBV6-6,TRBJ2-7,TRBD2,.,CASRTSGRKYEQYF,TGTGCCAGCAGGACTAGCGGGAGGAAGTACGAGCAGTACTTC
TRBV19,TRBJ2-6,.,.,CASSIDSGANVLTF,TGTGCCAGTAGTATAGATTCAGGGGCCAACGTCCTGACTTTC
TRBV10-3,TRBJ2-2,.,.,CAIRALVTGELFF,TGTGCCATCAGGGCCTTGGTCACCGGGGAGCTGTTTTTT
TRBV5-6,TRBJ1-4,.,.,CASSFGNEKLFF,TGTGCCAGCAGCTTTGGGAATGAAAAACTGTTTTTT
TRBV19,TRBJ2-5,.,.,CASGTGTGTQYF,TGTGCCAGTGGGACTGGAACGGGGACCCAGTACTTC
TRBV2,TRBJ2-2,.,.,CASREGGTGELFF,TGTGCCAGCAGAGAAGGGGGAACCGGGGAGCTGTTTTTT
TRBV11-3,TRBJ1-5,.,.,CASSYDFGKDQPQHF,TGTGCCAGCAGCTATGATTTCGGGAAGGATCAGCCCCAGCATTTT
TRBV11-3,TRBJ2-5,TRBD2,.,CASSQGVLAGYKETQYF,TGTGCCAGCAGCCAGGGGGTACTAGCGGGGTATAAAGAGACCCAGTACTTC
TRBV19,TRBJ1-1,TRBD1,.,CASGSGGEAEAFF,TGTGCCAGTGGATCAGGGGGCGAGGCTGAAGCTTTCTTT
TRBV30,TRBJ2-7,.,.,CAWSVLLGGPSYEQYF,TGTGCCTGGAGTGTACTTCTCGGCGGGCCCTCCTACGAGCAGTACTTC
TRBV7-2,TRBJ1-2,.,.,CASSGIGGYFSYTF,TGTGCCAGCAGCGGAATAGGGGGGTACTTCAGCTACACCTTC
TRBV5-4,TRBJ2-3,.,once,CASSPGLTEDTQYF,TGTGCCAGCAGCCCGGGACTCACGGAGGATACGCAGTATTTT
TRBV7-9,TRBJ2-5,.,.,CASSLGIQETQYF,TGTGCCAGCAGCTTAGGTATCCAAGAGACCCAGTACTTC
TRBV28,TRBJ2-7,.,.,CASTDSYEQYF,TGTGCCAGCACGGACAGCTACGAGCAGTACTTC
TRBV6-5,TRBJ2-7,TRBD1,.,CASSLTGTGGFEQYF,TGTGCCAGCAGTTTGACCGGGACAGGGGGCTTCGAGCAGTACTTC
TRBV10-3,TRBJ2-6,TRBD2,.,CAIRRSGSNAGANVLTF,TGTGCCATCAGACGTAGCGGGAGTAACGCTGGGGCCAACGTCCTGACTTTC
TRBV7-7,TRBJ2-3,.,.,CASSLVIGDSTDTQYF,TGTGCTAGCAGCTTAGTGATCGGGGATAGCACAGATACGCAGTATTTT
TRBV5-1,TRBJ2-7,.,.,CASSLVGQGSGEQYF,TGCGCCAGCAGCTTGGTAGGGCAGGGCTCTGGCGAGCAGTACTTC
TRBV23-1,TRBJ2-7,.,.,CASSQSGLTFYEQYF,TGCGCCAGCAGTCAATCTGGACTAACCTTTTACGAGCAGTACTTC
TRBV6-1,TRBJ2-1,TRBD1,.,CASIPETGGNEQFF,TGTGCCAGCATCCCCGAGACAGGGGGCAATGAGCAGTTCTTC
TRBV4-1,TRBJ2-7,TRBD2,.,CASSSSGLSYEQYF,TGCGCCAGCAGTTCTAGCGGACTCTCCTACGAGCAGTACTTC
TRBV28,TRBJ1-2,.,.,CASSLSVFYGYTF,TGTGCCAGCAGTTTATCAGTTTTTTATGGCTACACCTTC
TRBV28,TRBJ1-1,.,once,CASSSTHQGAEAFF,TGTGCCAGCAGTTCGACCCATCAAGGGGCTGAAGCTTTCTTT
TRBV30,TRBJ1-4,.,.,CAWSTGTNEKLFF,TGTGCCTGGAGTACGGGGACTAATGAAAAACTGTTTTTT
TRBV19,TRBJ2-5,.,.,CATRWGETQYF,TGTGCCACCAGATGGGGAGAGACCCAGTACTTC
TRBV5-1,TRBJ1-1,.,few,CASCGADNTEAFF,TGCGCCAGCTGCGGGGCGGACAACACTGAAGCTTTCTTT
TRBV30,TRBJ2-7,.,.,CAWSAALAYEQYF,TGTGCCTGGAGCGCTGCTCTAGCCTACGAGCAGTACTTC
TRBV19,TRBJ2-3,TRBD2,.,CASSSLNMLAGGADTQYF,TGTGCCAGTAGTTCCTTGAATATGCTAGCGGGAGGCGCAGATACGCAGTATTTT
TRBV10-3,TRBJ2-1,TRBD2,few,CAISEGPGLAGGGEQFF,TGTGCCATCAGTGAGGGCCCGGGACTAGCGGGAGGGGGTGAGCAGTTCTTC
TRBV7-8,TRBJ2-3,.,.,CASSGGGDTQYF,TGTGCCAGCAGCGGAGGAGGAGATACGCAGTATTTT
TRBV19,TRBJ2-3,TRBD2,.,CASSIGPTSGRASTDTQYF,TGTGCCAGTAGTATAGGTCCGACTAGCGGGAGGGCGAGCACAGATACGCAGTATTTT
TRBV15,TRBJ1-5,.,.,CATSRANTGDQPQHF,TGTGCCACCAGCAGAGCAAACACGGGGGATCAGCCCCAGCATTTT
TRBV29-1,TRBJ2-1,TRBD2,once,CSVSVTQRDDEQFF,TGCAGCGTTTCCGTCACTCAGCGGGACGATGAGCAGTTCTTC
TRBV19,TRBJ2-5,.,.,CASSPQGVETQYF,TGTGCCAGTAGTCCCCAGGGTGTAGAGACCCAGTACTTC
TRBV5-8,TRBJ2-4,.,.,CASSFRIAKNIQYF,TGTGCCAGCAGCTTTAGGATAGCCAAAAACATTCAGTACTTC
TRBV2,TRBJ1-1,TRBD1,.,CASSRPGQMNTEAFF,TGTGCCAGCAGTAGACCGGGACAGATGAACACTGAAGCTTTCTTT
TRBV19,TRBJ2-6,.,.,CASSILQGAVSGANVLTF,TGTGCCAGTAGTATTCTGCAGGGAGCAGTGTCTGGGGCCAACGTCCTGACTTTC
TRBV5-1,TRBJ2-2,.,.,CASSLRGNTGELFF,TGCGCCAGCAGCTTGCGAGGGAACACCGGGGAGCTGTTTTTT
TRBV19,TRBJ2-6,TRBD1,few,CASSGGQGTAGANVLTF,TGTGCCAGTAGTGGTGGACAGGGGACTGCTGGGGCCAACGTCCTGACTTTC
TRBV9,TRBJ2-3,TRBD2,.,CASSVGDYTDTQYF,TGTGCCAGCAGCGTAGGGGACTATACAGATACGCAGTATTTT
TRBV9,TRBJ2-2,.,.,CASSGMGDIGELFF,TGTGCCAGCAGCGGGATGGGGGATATCGGGGAGCTGTTTTTT
TRBV6-6,TRBJ2-1,.,.,CASSYLANQINEQFF,TGTGCCAGCAGTTACCTAGCAAATCAGATTAATGAGCAGTTCTTC